This T cell receptor (beta chain) was found in a study of spatial heterogeneity in lung cancer. Study conclusions and caveats: Whereas they appeared in blood less at follow-up, ubiquitous expanded tumor TCRs appeared there more at resection.

TCRdb redid the calling of the 5' RACE reads with MiXCR, one entry per CDR3 protein. The repertoire holds fewer than 40,000 distinct CDR3 sequences, 7.5% to 8% seen once, with approximately 30% in the top ten. This clonotype has at least ten counts. Its specificity is unknown. Regarding time point: sample taken at primary tumor resection. Whole RNA, isolated from tumor, nontumor lung or frozen PBMC, was sequenced without prior sorting. The CDR3 length is 16 residues. The V gene end was trimmed by 1 base and the J gene end by 2 bases; junction bases not matched to a gene: 4. From germline, CDR1 is MNHEY and CDR2 SMNVEV (reference sequence).

Source: PBMCs, taken at surgery. This clonotype was sampled from a male donor with early-stage non-small cell lung cancer. The chain has TRBV27 and TRBJ1-2, with 10 bases fitting TRBD1. The CDR3 loop reads CASSLYRQGANYGYTF. The CDR3 bases are TGTGCCAGCAGTTTATATCGACAGGGGGCGAACTATGGCTACACCTTC.